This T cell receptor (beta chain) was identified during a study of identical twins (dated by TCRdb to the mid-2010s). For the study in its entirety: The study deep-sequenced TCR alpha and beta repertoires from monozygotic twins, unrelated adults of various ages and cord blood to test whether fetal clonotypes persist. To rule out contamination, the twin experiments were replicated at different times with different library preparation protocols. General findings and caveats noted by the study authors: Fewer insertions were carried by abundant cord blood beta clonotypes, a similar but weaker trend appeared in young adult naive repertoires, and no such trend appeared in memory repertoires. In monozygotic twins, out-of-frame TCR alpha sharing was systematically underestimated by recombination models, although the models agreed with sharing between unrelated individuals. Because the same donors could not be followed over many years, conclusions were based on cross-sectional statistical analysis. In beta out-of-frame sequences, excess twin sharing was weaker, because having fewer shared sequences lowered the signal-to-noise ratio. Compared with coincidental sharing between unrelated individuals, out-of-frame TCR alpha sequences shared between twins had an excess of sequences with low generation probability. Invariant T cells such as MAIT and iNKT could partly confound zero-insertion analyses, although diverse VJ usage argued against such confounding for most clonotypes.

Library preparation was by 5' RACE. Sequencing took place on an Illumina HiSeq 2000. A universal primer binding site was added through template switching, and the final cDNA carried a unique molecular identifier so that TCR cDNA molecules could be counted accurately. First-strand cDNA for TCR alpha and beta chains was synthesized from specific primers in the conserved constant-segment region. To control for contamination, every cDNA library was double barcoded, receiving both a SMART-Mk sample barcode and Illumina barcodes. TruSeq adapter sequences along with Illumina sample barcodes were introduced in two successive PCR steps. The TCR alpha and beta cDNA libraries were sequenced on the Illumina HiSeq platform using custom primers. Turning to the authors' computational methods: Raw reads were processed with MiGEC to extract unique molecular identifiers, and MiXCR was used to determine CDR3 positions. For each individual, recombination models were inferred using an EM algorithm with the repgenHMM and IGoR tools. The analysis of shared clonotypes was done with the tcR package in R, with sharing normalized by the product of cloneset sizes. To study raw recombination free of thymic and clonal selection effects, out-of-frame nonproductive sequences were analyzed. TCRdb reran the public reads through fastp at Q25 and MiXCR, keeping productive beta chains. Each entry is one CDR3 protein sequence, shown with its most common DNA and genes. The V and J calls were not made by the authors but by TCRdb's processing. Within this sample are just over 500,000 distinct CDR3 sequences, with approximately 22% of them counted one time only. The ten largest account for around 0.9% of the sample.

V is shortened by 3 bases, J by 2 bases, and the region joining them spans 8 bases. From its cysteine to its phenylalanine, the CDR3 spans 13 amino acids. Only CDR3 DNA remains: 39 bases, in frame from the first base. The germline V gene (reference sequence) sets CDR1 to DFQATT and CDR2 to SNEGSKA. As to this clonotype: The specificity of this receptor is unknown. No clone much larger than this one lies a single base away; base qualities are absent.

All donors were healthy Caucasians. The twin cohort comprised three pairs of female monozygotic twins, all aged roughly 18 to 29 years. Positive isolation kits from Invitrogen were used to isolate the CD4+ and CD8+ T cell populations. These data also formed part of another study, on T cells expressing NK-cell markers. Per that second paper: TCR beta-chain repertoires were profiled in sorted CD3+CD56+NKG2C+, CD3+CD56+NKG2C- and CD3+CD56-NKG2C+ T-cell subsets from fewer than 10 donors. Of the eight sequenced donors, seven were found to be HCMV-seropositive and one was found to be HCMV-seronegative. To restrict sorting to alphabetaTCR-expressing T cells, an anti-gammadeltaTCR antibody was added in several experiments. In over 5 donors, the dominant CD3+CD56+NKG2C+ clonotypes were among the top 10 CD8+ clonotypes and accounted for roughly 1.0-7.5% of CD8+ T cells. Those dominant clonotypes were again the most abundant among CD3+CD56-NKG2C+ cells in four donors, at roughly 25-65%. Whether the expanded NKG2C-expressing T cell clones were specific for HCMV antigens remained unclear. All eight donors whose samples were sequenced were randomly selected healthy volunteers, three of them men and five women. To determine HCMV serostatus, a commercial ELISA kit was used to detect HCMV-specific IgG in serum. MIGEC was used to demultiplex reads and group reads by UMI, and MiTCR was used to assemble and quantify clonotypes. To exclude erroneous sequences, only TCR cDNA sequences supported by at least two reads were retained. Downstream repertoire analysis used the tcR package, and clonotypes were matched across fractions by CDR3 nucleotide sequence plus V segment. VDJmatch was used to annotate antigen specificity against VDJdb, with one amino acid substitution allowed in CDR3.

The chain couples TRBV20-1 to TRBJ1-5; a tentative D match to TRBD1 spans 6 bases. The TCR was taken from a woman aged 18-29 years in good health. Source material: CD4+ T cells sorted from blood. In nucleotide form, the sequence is TGCAGTGCTAGCTCAGGGGGCAATCAGCCCCAGCATTTT. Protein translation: CSASSGGNQPQHF.